The rows below give T cell receptor beta chains drawn from one sample of a study of vaccination effects on CD4 cells after COVID-19. Profiled with immunoSEQ multiplex PCR; TCRdb holds only in-frame clones, not every one. Among 55,000 or so clones listed, around 80% were seen once. No antigen has been identified for these receptors. The sequencing used CD4+ T cells from PBMCs cultured with HIV peptides, collected before COVID-19 vaccination. All receptors come from a human donor who had a prior SARS-CoV-2 infection. The conserved cysteine and the conserved F or W are not part of the CDR3 here.

V	CDR3
TRBV19	ASSPRGEETQY
TRBV10-3	AIRASGSADTQY
TRBV6-6	ASSWIPANTGELF
TRBV7-2	ASSLRTGGAEQY
TRBV5-1	ASSSPSGVETQY
TRBV5-1	ASSPWTAANTGELF
TRBV27	ASSGSGGNTDTQY
TRBV5-4	ASSWDPGQAYEQY
TRBV7-7	ASSSSMGQGIEQF
TRBV18	ASSKRRLTDTQY
TRBV6-5	ASTAQTEDGYT
TRBV5-4	ASSTSLPGHIARVNTEAF
TRBV5-4	ASSSPLVREQY
TRBV10-3	AISESMGMNTEAF
TRBV7-9	ASTKDYSGPSSGNTIY
TRBV9	ASSVEVAGTYEQY
TRBV27	ASSYARSSHNSPLH
TRBV7-3	ASSLTSGGNEQF
TRBV5-1	ASSSYSGGDSNEQF
TRBV13	ASSFSGTSPNEQF
TRBV6-2/TRBV6-3	ASSFGTGISNQPQH
TRBV30	AWTQGYSYEQY
TRBV18	ASSPRQAPYNEQF
TRBV27	ASSVYRGPYEQY
TRBV5-6	ASSLDRGHDNSPLH
TRBV18	ASSWDGAYNEQF
TRBV5-1	ASSRGQDTQY
TRBV19	ASRPDGTDTQY
TRBV19	ASSIRRDRDNQPQH
TRBV4-2	ASSNREIAEKLF
TRBV5-1	ASSSTGSYEQY
TRBV7-2	ASSPQSIITGASYEQY
TRBV5-1	ASSARGLAEQY
TRBV7-2	ASSRGLAGVWDTQY
TRBV11-1	ASSLDPVSYEQY
TRBV19	ASSTKQGRANEKLF
TRBV7-2	ASSLANGVEQF
TRBV5-4	ASSLEPGRVNSPLH
TRBV7-6	ASSLATGAGNTIY
TRBV7-2	ASSLHPLAGMNTGELF
TRBV2	ASSWTSGQETQY
TRBV2	ASRTDTDTQY
TRBV25-1	ASSDGQSFNSPLH
TRBV19	ASSIWGAGGGDGYT